This TCR beta chain was recorded in a study of blood T cell repertoires in COVID-19. The wider study: Sites across the United States, Italy and Spain contributed samples from acute and convalescent COVID-19. PBMCs, B-cell-depleted T cells, or T cells were the source of the cDNA or gDNA that made up the material.

Original methodology: Estimates of nucleated cell counts were drawn from the amplification of reference gene primers. Using immunoSEQ multiplex PCR, the repertoire was profiled, and TCRdb retains in-frame clones only, with some absent. Clone size and the V and J calls come from that table; the DNA yielded D and trimming. Here the sample spans 150,000 to 200,000 clones, approximately 87% being singletons. Only one count was recorded for this clone. The sequenced sample consisted of peripheral blood. This clonotype was sampled from a man younger than 35 with active or convalescent COVID-19.

The CDR3 region is CATSRGTGNNQPQHF. The DNA of the CDR3 is TGTGCCACCAGCAGGGGGACAGGGAACAATCAGCCCCAGCATTTT. The rearrangement uses TRBV15 and TRBJ1-5; TRBD1 agrees at 9 bases. This CDR3 is built from 15 residues. With 3 bases clipped from V and 3 bases from J, the junction kept 3 bases outside the gene matches. From germline, CDR1 is LNHNV and CDR2 YYDKDF (reference sequence).